The 7 T cell receptor beta chains below were found in one sample sequenced in a study of vaccination effects on CD4 cells after COVID-19. Their recognized antigens are unknown. Prior to sequencing, the ViraFEST assay stimulated PBMC with viral peptide pools, which expanded the antigen-specific CD4+ T cells. Having been cultured for about 10 days, the cells underwent CD4+ T cell isolation. Either the BNT162b2 or mRNA-1273 vaccine was given to participants in two doses. Repertoires were generated with immunoSEQ multiplex PCR, while TCRdb's copy carries only in-frame clones and drops some. The sample has about 69,000 clones, about 74% seen once; the top ten hold about 1.4%. The specimen comprised CD4+ T cells from PBMCs cultured with HCoV-229E spike peptides, sampled after COVID-19 vaccination. These receptors were collected from a human donor who received a COVID-19 vaccine.

This chain uses TRBV7-8 with TRBJ1-1, with a weak D call TRBD1 (6 bases). V gave up 2 bases and J gave up 11 bases, with 15 bases separating them. Germline V gene sequence: CDR1 SGHVS, CDR2 FQNEAQ. This CDR3 contains 13 residues. This CDR3 reads CASSLTRDTWAFF. In DNA, the CDR3 is TGTGCCAGCAGCTTAACTCGGGACACGTGGGCTTTCTTT.

The chain is built from TRBV4-1 and TRBJ1-6, with a possible D match to TRBD1 (5 bases). Trimming stripped 0 bases from V and 9 bases from J, with 15 bases between. Germline CDR1 reads MGHRA; CDR2 reads YSYEKL. The CDR3 sequence is 16 residues long. As DNA, the CDR3 is TGCGCCAGCAGCCAAGAGGGGGGAGGGAGTCGTTCACCCCTCCACTTT. Encoded protein: CASSQEGGGSRSPLHF.

The rearrangement links TRBV30 to TRBJ1-3, with D uncertain. Trimming took off 4 bases at V and 4 bases at J, with 14 bases between the two ends. CDR3 length: 14 residues. Germline V gene sequence: CDR1 GTSNPN, CDR2 SVGIG (reference sequence). The CDR3 region has the DNA TGTGCCTGGATGCTTATGGCAGGAGGAAACACCATATATTTT. This translates into CAWMLMAGGNTIYF.

The chain recombines TRBV5-1 with TRBJ2-2, with 8 bases that match TRBD1. This CDR3 contains 15 residues. Germline V gene data show CDR1 as SGHRS and CDR2 as YFSETQ. Germline trimming cut 2 bases from V and 3 bases from J; bases unmatched to any gene: 3. Written as DNA, the CDR3 is TGCGCCAGCAGCTTACAGGGGGTGGACACCGGGGAGCTGTTTTTT. It is translated as CASSLQGVDTGELFF.

This chain uses TRBV15 with TRBJ1-1, with no clear D. V was cut by 2 bases and J by 0 bases, with 10 bases left in between. The CDR3 is made up of 15 amino acids. Germline V gene sequence: CDR1 LNHNV, CDR2 YYDKDF (reference sequence). The DNA of the CDR3 is TGTGCCACCAGCAGAAAACAAGGGATGAACACTGAAGCTTTCTTT. Its protein product is CATSRKQGMNTEAFF.

This sequence joins TRBV6-5 and TRBJ1-4; 9 bases fit TRBD1. Losses at the gene ends were 2 bases for V and 8 bases for J; bases not matched to a gene: 6. The length of the CDR3 is 15 residues. The germline V gene has CDR1 MNHEY and CDR2 SVGAGI. CDR3 DNA: TGTGCCAGCAGTTACGTACAGGGGGCCGAGGAAAAACTGTTTTTT. Its translation is CASSYVQGAEEKLFF.

The DNA of the CDR3 is TGTGCCAGCAGGGAAACAGGGACAGGGCAATACAATGAGCAGTTCTTC. Encoded protein: CASRETGTGQYNEQFF. The chain uses TRBV9 and TRBJ2-1; 9 bases are shared with TRBD1. V gave up 5 bases and J gave up 4 bases; unmatched junction bases: 10. This CDR3 region has 16 residues. Germline CDR1 reads SGDLS; CDR2 reads YYNGEE.